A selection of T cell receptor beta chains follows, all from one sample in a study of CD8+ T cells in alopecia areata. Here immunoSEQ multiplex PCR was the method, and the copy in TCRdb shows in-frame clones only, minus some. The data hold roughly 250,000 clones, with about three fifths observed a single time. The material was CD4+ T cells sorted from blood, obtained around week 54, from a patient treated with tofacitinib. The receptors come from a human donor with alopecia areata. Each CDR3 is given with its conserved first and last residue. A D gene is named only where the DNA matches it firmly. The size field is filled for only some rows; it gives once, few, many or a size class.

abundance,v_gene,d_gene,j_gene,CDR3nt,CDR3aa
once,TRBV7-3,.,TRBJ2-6,TGTGCCAGCAGCTATGGCGGGGTAGGGGCCAACGTCCTGACTTTC,CASSYGGVGANVLTF
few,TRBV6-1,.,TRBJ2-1,TGTGCCAGCAGTGAAAGGGGGGATCCTAGCGGACCCTACAATGAGCAGTTCTTC,CASSERGDPSGPYNEQFF
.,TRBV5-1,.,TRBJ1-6,TGCGCCAGCAGCTTGGCCGGTACAGGGACCTATAATTCACCCCTCCACTTT,CASSLAGTGTYNSPLHF
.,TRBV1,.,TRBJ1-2,TGCACCAGCAGCCAGACGGGACAGGGGGTGAATGGCTACACCTTC,CTSSQTGQGVNGYTF
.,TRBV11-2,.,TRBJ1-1,TGTGCCAGCAGCTTAGGAGGCCGTTTGGGGACTGAAGCTTTCTTT,CASSLGGRLGTEAFF
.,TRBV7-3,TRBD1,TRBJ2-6,TGTGCCAGCAGCTTAAGGACAGGGAACAACGTCCTGACTTTC,CASSLRTGNNVLTF
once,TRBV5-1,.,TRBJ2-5,TGCGCCAGCAGCTTGGCCCCCCAAGAGACCCAGTACTTC,CASSLAPQETQYF
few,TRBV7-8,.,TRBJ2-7,TGTGCCAGCAGCTTACGTACCTACGAGCAGTACTTC,CASSLRTYEQYF
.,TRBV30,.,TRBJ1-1,TGTGCCTGGAGTGCACGCGTCGGCAGACAGAACACTGAAGCTTTCTTT,CAWSARVGRQNTEAFF
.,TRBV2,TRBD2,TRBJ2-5,TGTGCCAGCAGTGAGATGCGGGGGGGTCAAGAGACCCAGTACTTC,CASSEMRGGQETQYF
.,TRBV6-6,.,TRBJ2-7,TGTGCCAGCAGTTATCTGGCAGCACCCTACGAGCAGTACTTC,CASSYLAAPYEQYF
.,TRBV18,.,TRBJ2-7,TGTGCCAGCTCACCCGCCAGGGACTACGAGCAGTACTTC,CASSPARDYEQYF
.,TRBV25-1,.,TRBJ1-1,TGTGCCAGCAGTGAATCAGGACGGCAGGAAGCTTTCTTT,CASSESGRQEAFF
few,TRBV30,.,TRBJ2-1,TGTGCCTGGAGTGTAAGGGGTGAGCAGTTCTTC,CAWSVRGEQFF
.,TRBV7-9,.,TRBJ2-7,TGTGCCAGCAGCCCCGGCGCCTCCTACGAGCAGTACTTC,CASSPGASYEQYF
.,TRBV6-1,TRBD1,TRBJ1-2,TGTGCCAGCAGTGTCGGGACAGGTGGTGGAGGCGGCTACACCTTC,CASSVGTGGGGGYTF
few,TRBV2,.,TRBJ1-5,TGTGCCAGCACAGAGGGAGGGTATAGCAATCAGCCCCAGCATTTT,CASTEGGYSNQPQHF
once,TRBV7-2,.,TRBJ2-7,TGTGCCAGCAGCTTAACGGCAGACTCCTACGAGCAGTACTTC,CASSLTADSYEQYF
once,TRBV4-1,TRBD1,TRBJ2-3,TGCGCCAGCAGCCAACCGACAGGGAGTACAGATACGCAGTATTTT,CASSQPTGSTDTQYF
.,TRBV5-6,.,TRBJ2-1,TGTGCCAGCAGCTTTCACACAACTTACAATGAGCAGTTCTTC,CASSFHTTYNEQFF
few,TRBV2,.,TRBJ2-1,TGTGCCAGCAGTGTAATTCGGGGCCTAGGTGGTGAGCAGTTCTTC,CASSVIRGLGGEQFF
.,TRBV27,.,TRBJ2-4,TGTGCCAGCAGAGAGGGATTAGCCAAAAACATTCAGTACTTC,CASREGLAKNIQYF
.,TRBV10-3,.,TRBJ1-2,TGTGCCATCAGACGACAGCAAGAATCCTATGGCTACACCTTC,CAIRRQQESYGYTF
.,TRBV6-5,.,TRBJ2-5,TGTGCCAGCAGTTACGGGGGGTTTTACGTAGAGACCCAGTACTTC,CASSYGGFYVETQYF
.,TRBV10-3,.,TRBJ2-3,TGTGCCATCAGTGCCAGCACAGATACGCAGTATTTT,CAISASTDTQYF
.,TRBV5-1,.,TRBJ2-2,TGCGCCAGCAGCTCCCGACTGGGCACCGGGGAGCTGTTTTTT,CASSSRLGTGELFF
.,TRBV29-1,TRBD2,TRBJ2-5,TGCAGCGTGAGGACTAGCGGGGGAGAGACCCAGTACTTC,CSVRTSGGETQYF
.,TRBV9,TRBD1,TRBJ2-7,TGTGCCAGCAGCGTAACGGGACAGGCCGGATCCTACGAGCAGTACTTC,CASSVTGQAGSYEQYF
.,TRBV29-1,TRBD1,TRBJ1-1,TGCAGCGTTAAAGGACAGGGAATCGCTGAAGCTTTCTTT,CSVKGQGIAEAFF
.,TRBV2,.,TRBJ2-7,TGTGCCAGCAGCGGAGAATACGAGCAGTACTTC,CASSGEYEQYF
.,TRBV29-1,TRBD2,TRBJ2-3,TGCAGCCATACCGGGACTAGCGCAGATACGCAGTATTTT,CSHTGTSADTQYF